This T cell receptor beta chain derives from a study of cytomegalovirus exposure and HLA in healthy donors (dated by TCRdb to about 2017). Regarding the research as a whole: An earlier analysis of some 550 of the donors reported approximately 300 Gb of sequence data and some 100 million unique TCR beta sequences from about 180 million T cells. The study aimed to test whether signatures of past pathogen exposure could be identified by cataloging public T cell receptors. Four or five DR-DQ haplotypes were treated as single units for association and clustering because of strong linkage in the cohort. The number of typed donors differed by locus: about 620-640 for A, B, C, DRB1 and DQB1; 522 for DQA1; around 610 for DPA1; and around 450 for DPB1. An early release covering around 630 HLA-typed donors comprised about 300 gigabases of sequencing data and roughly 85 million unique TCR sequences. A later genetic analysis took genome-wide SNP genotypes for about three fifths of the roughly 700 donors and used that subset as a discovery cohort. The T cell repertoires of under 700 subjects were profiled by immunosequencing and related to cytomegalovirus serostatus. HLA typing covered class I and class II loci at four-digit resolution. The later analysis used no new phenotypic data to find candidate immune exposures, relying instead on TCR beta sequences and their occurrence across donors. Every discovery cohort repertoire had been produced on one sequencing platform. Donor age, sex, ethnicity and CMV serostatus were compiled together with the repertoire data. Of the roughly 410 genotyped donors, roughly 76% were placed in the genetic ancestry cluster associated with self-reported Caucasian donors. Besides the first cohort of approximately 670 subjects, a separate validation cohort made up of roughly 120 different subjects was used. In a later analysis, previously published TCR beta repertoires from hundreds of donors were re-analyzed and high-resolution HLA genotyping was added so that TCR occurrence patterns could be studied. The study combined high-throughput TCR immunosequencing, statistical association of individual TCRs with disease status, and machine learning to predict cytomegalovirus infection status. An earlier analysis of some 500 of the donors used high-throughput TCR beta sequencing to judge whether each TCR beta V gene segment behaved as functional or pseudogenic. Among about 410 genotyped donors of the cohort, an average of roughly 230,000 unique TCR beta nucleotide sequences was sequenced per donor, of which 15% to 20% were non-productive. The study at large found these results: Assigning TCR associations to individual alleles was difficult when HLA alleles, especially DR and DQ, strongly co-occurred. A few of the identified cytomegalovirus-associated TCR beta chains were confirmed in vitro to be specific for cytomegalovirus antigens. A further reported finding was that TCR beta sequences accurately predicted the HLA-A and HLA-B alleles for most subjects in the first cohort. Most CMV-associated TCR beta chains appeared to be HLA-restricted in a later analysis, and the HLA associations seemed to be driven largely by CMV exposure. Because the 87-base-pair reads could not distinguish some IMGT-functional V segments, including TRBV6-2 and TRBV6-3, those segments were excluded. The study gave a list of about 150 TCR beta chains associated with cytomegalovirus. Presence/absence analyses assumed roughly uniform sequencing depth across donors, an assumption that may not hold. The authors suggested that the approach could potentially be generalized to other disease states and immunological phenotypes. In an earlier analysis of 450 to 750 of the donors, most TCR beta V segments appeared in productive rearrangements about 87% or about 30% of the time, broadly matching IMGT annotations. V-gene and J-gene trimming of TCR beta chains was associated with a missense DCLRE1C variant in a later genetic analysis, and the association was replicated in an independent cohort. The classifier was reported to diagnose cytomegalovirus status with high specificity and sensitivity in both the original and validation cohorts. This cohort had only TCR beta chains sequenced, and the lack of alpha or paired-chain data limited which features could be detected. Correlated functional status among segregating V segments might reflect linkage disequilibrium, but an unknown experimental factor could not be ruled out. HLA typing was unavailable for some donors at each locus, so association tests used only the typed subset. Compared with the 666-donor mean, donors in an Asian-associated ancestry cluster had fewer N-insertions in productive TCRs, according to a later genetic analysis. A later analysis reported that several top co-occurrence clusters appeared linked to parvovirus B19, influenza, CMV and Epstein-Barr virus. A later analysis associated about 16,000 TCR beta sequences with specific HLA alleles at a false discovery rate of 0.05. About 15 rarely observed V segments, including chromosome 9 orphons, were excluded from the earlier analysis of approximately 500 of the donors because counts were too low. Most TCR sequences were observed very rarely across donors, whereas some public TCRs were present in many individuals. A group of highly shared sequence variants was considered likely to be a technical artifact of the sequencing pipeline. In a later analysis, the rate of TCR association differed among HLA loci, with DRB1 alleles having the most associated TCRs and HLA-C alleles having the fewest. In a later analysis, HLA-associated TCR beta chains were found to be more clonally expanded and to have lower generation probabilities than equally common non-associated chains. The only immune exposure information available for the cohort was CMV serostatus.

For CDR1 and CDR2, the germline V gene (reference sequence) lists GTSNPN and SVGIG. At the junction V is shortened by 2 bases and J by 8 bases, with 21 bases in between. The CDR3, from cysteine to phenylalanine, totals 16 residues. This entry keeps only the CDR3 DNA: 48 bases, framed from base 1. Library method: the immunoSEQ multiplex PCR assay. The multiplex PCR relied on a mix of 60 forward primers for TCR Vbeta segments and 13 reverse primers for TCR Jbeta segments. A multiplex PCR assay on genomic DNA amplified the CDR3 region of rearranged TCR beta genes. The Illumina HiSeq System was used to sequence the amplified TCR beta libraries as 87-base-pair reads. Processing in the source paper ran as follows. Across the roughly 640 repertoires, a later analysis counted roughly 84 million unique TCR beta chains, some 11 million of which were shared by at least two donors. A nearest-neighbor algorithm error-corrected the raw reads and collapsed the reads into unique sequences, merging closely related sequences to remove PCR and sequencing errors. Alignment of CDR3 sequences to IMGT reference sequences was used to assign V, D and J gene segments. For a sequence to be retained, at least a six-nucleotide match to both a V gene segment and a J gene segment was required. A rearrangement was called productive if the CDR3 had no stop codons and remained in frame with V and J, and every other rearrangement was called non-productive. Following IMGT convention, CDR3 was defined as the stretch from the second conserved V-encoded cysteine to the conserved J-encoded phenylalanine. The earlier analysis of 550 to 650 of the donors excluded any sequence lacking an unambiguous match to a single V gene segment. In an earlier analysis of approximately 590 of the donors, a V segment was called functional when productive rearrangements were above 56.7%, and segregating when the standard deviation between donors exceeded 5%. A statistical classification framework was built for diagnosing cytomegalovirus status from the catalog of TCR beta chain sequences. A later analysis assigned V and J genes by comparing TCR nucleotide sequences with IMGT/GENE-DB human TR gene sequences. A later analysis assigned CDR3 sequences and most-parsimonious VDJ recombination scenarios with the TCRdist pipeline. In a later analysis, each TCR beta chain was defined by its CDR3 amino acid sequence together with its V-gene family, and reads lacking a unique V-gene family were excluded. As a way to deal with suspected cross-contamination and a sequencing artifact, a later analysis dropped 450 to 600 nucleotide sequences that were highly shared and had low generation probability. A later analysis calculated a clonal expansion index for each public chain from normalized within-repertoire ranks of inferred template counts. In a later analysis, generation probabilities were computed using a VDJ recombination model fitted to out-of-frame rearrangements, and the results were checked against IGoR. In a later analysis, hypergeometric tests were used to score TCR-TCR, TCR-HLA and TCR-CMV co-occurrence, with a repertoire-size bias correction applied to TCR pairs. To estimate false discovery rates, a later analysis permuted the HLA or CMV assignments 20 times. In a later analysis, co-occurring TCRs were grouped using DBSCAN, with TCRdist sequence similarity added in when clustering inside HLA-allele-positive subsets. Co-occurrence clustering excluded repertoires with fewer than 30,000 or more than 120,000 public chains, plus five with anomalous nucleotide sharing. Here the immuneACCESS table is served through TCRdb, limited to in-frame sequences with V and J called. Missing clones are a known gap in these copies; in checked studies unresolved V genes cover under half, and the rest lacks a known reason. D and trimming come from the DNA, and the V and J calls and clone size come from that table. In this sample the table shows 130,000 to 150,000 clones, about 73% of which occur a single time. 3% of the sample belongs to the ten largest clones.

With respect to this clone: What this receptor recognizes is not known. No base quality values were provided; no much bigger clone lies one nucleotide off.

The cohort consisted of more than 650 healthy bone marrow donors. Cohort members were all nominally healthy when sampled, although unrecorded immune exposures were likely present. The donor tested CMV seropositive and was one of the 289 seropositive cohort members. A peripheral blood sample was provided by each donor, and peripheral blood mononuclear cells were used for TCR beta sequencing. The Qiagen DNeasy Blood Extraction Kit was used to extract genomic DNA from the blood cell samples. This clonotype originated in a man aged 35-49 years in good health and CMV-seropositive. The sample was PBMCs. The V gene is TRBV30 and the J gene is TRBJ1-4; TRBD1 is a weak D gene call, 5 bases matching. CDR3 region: CAWSPAWTTQGEKLFF. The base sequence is TGTGCCTGGAGTCCCGCTTGGACCACCCAGGGAGAAAAACTGTTTTTT.